This is a list of T cell receptor beta chains from one sample in a study of graft-versus-host responses after intestinal transplantation. The data were produced by immunoSEQ multiplex PCR, yet TCRdb's version contains in-frame clones alone and is incomplete. The sample lists under 150,000 clones; around nine tenths were seen once. Antigens of these TCRs are unknown. The material sequenced was unstimulated CD4+ T cells sorted from spleen or lymph node cells, taken before intestinal transplant. Source of these receptors: a human donor who received an intestinal transplant. Each CDR3 is given with its conserved first and last residue. D genes are given only for firm matches. Expanded clones get a size class; other rows say once, few or many, or leave the size out.

d_call,v_call,j_call,clone_size,cdr3_aa,cdr3_nt
TRBD1,TRBV10-2,TRBJ2-7,once,CASSQTGDRYEQYF,TGCGCCAGCAGTCAGACAGGGGACAGGTACGAGCAGTACTTC
TRBD2,TRBV5-1,TRBJ2-1,once,CASSLSTGGYEQFF,TGCGCCAGCAGCTTGTCAACGGGAGGATATGAGCAGTTCTTC
-,TRBV11-2,TRBJ1-1,-,CASSWARGPNTEAFF,TGTGCCAGCAGCTGGGCTAGAGGGCCGAACACTGAAGCTTTCTTT
TRBD1,TRBV5-1,TRBJ2-6,once,CASSGGITGDSGANVLTF,TGCGCCAGCAGCGGAGGAATCACAGGGGACTCTGGGGCCAACGTCCTGACTTTC
TRBD2,TRBV5-1,TRBJ2-1,-,CASSRLAGDPYNEQFF,TGCGCCAGCAGTCGACTAGCGGGAGACCCCTACAATGAGCAGTTCTTC
-,TRBV6-6,TRBJ2-7,few,CASSYAELGTGEQYF,TGTGCCAGCAGTTATGCTGAACTGGGAACGGGGGAGCAGTACTTC
TRBD1,TRBV7-2,TRBJ2-7,-,CASGFSGGHEQYF,TGTGCCAGCGGCTTTTCAGGGGGCCACGAGCAGTACTTC
-,TRBV7-9,TRBJ1-2,-,CASSGGDGPNYGYTF,TGTGCCAGCAGCGGGGGGGACGGACCGAACTATGGCTACACCTTC
TRBD1,TRBV28,TRBJ2-7,-,CASSRGDRGSYEQYF,TGTGCCAGCAGTCGGGGGGACAGGGGATCCTACGAGCAGTACTTC
-,TRBV7-2,TRBJ2-2,-,CASRLTRNTGELFF,TGTGCCAGCAGACTAACTAGGAACACCGGGGAGCTGTTTTTT
-,TRBV5-5,TRBJ1-5,-,CASSLGRGEERNQPQHF,TGTGCCAGCAGCTTGGGGCGAGGTGAGGAGCGCAATCAGCCCCAGCATTTT
-,TRBV6-1,TRBJ2-1,once,CASSEPRSASDYNEQFF,TGTGCCAGCAGTGAACCCCGGTCCGCTAGCGACTACAATGAGCAGTTCTTC
-,TRBV5-1,TRBJ1-3,-,CASSWTSGNTIYF,TGCGCCAGCAGCTGGACTTCTGGAAACACCATATATTTT